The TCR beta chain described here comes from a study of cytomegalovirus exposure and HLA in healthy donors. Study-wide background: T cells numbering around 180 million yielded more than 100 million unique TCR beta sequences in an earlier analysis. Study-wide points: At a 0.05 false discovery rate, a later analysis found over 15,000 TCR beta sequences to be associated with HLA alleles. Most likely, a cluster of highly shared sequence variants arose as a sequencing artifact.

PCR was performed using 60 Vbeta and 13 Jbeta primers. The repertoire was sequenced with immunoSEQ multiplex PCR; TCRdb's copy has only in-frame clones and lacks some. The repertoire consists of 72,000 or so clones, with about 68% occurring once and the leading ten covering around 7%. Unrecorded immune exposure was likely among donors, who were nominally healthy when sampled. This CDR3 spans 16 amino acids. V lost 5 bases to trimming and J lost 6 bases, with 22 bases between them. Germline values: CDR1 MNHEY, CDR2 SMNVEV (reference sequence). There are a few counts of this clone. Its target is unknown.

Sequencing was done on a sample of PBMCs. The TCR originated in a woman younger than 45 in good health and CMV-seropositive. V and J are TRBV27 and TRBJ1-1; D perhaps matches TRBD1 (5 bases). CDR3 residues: CASSHQKPGGFSEAFF. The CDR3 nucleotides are TGTGCCAGCAGTCACCAAAAACCCGGGGGATTCTCTGAAGCTTTCTTT.